This entry is about one TCR beta chain. After removal of 2 bases from V and 6 bases from J, the junction contained 2 bases not matched to a gene. The CDR3 extends over 14 amino acids. The germline gives CDR1 SEHNR, CDR2 FQNEAQ (reference sequence). This entry comes from a study of TIL therapy for anti-PD-1-resistant metastatic lung cancer. Study-wide background: Tumors carried a median about 1.6 non-synonymous mutations per megabase.

The libraries were made with immunoSEQ v3. Libraries were sequenced to around 2 million read pairs (survey) or roughly 5-6 million (deep). TCRdb keeps only in-frame clones here, not all; method: immunoSEQ multiplex PCR. Of about 60,000 clones in the sample, approximately 69% were seen once. The time point was: pre-treatment sample, taken before nivolumab and TIL therapy. Enrollment ran from October 2017 to early 2020. The TCR originated in a person between 25 and 79 years old with non-small cell lung cancer. This material consisted of blood, taken at baseline. The J gene is TRBJ2-3, the V gene TRBV7-9; 10 nucleotides line up with TRBD2. This CDR3 is CASSLLAGVDTQYF. The CDR3 nucleotides are TGTGCCAGCAGCTTACTAGCGGGAGTGGATACGCAGTATTTT.